Shown below are 22 T cell receptor beta chains from a single sample sequenced in a study of blood T cell repertoires in COVID-19. The method was immunoSEQ multiplex PCR; TCRdb's version includes in-frame clones alone and lacks a portion of them. In the table there are roughly 140,000 clones, around 81% of which are singletons. The sample was peripheral blood. The receptor set was obtained from a woman aged 50 to 60 with acute or convalescent COVID-19.

This clone showed up just once. The CDR3 DNA sequence: TGTGCCAGCTCACCAAGGGACAGAGTAACCGGGGAGCTGTTTTTT. It yields the protein CASSPRDRVTGELFF. V gene TRBV18 combines with J gene TRBJ2-2; 7 positions match TRBD1. The CDR3 is 15 residues long. The ends lost 2 bases at V and 5 bases at J; junction bases unmatched: 5. Looked up from germline, CDR1 is KGHSH and CDR2 is LQKENI.

The chain is built from TRBV7-2 and TRBJ2-7; TRBD1 aligns across 9 bases. Germline V CDR1 and CDR2: SGHTA, FQGNSA. The CDR3 loop spans 14 amino acids. The V segment lost 5 bases and the J segment 2 bases; nucleotides outside the gene matches: 4. The CDR3 bases are TGTGCCAGCAGCACCGGGACAGGGACCTACGAGCAGTACTTC. Protein: CASSTGTGTYEQYF.

This rearrangement joins TRBV2 to TRBJ1-5, with D possibly TRBD1 on 6 matching bases. V lost 4 bases and J 5 bases, leaving 15 bases between the germline ends. The CDR3 consists of 15 residues. Looked up from germline, CDR1 is SNHLY and CDR2 is FYNNEI. Here the CDR3 DNA reads TGTGCCAGCAGTGGGGAGACAGGAGGCTATCAGCCCCAGCATTTT. Translating gives CASSGETGGYQPQHF.

To note about this clone: The identical CDR3 is also encoded by other nucleotide sequences in the sample. V is TRBV30 and J is TRBJ2-5; D unclear. Germline loops: CDR1 GTSNPN, CDR2 SVGIG (reference sequence). V shed 1 base and J shed 4 bases, with 10 bases lying between them. The CDR3 contains 13 residues. The CDR3 DNA reads as TGTGCCTGGAGTGACGGCCCGGGAGAGACCCAGTACTTC. It specifies CAWSDGPGETQYF.

The chain employs TRBV7-9 and TRBJ1-3; 9 positions match TRBD1. CDR1 and CDR2 from the germline V gene are SEHNR and FQNEAQ (reference sequence). The CDR3 length is 17 residues. The junction had 11 bases not matched to a gene; V was cut back by 5 bases and J by 3 bases. The CDR3 DNA is TGTGCCAGCAGCCCCCGGGGGACAGGGCTGGATGGAAACACCATATATTTT. Translating it yields CASSPRGTGLDGNTIYF. Full variable domain (remainder filled in from reference TRBV7-9 and TRBJ1-3): DTGVSQNPRHKITKRGQNVTFRCDPISEHNRLYWYRQTLGQGPEFLTYFQNEAQLEKSRLLSDRFSAERPKGSFSTLEIQRTEQGDSAMYLCASSPRGTGLDGNTIYFGEGSWLTVV.

The chain is built from TRBV5-1 and TRBJ1-5; no reliable D call. The ends were cut back, 0 bases at V and 7 bases at J, with 11 bases in the middle. Germline V gene lookup returns CDR1 SGHRS and CDR2 YFSETQ. The CDR3 contains 14 residues. CDR3 bases: TGCGCCAGCAGCTTGGGATCATCAGGACAGCCCCAGCATTTT. It is translated as CASSLGSSGQPQHF.

The chain joins TRBV19 to TRBJ2-3; D gene uncertain. The germline CDR1 and CDR2 sequences are LNHDA and SQIVND (reference sequence). The CDR3 extends over 14 amino acids. V lost 0 bases to trimming and J lost 1 base, with 5 bases between them. The CDR3: CASSIERGTDTQYF. The CDR3 bases are TGTGCCAGTAGTATAGAACGGGGCACAGATACGCAGTATTTT.

This clone was seen a handful of times. The chain is built from TRBV7-2 and TRBJ1-2; D gene ambiguous. With 1 base removed from V and 2 bases from J, the gap between germline ends came to 8 bases. The germline CDR1 and CDR2 sequences are SGHTA and FQGNSA. CDR3 length equals 14 residues. The CDR3 reads CASSLGQANYGYTF. CDR3 DNA sequence: TGTGCCAGCAGCTTAGGGCAGGCCAACTATGGCTACACCTTC.

The rearrangement joins TRBV10-3 to TRBJ1-4; D remains unclear. CDR3 size: 12 residues. V lost 0 bases, J lost 6 bases, and 2 bases lay in between. Germline V gene data show CDR1 as ENHRY and CDR2 as SYGVKD. CDR3 DNA sequence: TGTGCCATCAGTGAGTCCGATGAAAAACTGTTTTTT. It yields the protein CAISESDEKLFF.

This sequence joins TRBV11-2 and TRBJ1-6; 8 positions match TRBD1. V was clipped by 3 bases and J by 0 bases; unmatched bases: 10. The CDR3 extends over 19 amino acids. CDR1 and CDR2 (germline): SGHAT, FQNNGV. CDR3 sequence: CASSFGQGRRSSYNSPLHF. The CDR3 coding sequence is TGTGCCAGCAGCTTCGGACAGGGTAGACGGAGCTCCTATAATTCACCCCTCCACTTT.

V gene TRBV6-2 or TRBV6-3 combines with J gene TRBJ2-7, with a tentative D call TRBD2 (5 bases). Germline values: CDR1 MNHEY, CDR2 SVGEGT. CDR3 length equals 13 residues. With 2 bases removed from V and 5 bases from J, the gap between germline ends came to 10 bases. CDR3: CASSYRPGDEQYF. DNA of the CDR3: TGTGCCAGCAGTTACCGCCCCGGGGACGAGCAGTACTTC.

The rearrangement joins TRBV7-2 to TRBJ1-1, with TRBD1 matching over 9 bases. Germline loops: CDR1 SGHTA, CDR2 FQGNSA. The CDR3 consists of 16 residues. J was trimmed by 0 bases and V by 2 bases; bases with no gene match: 4. CDR3 loop: CASSLNRDRVNTEAFF. As DNA, the CDR3 is TGTGCCAGCAGCTTAAACCGGGACAGGGTGAACACTGAAGCTTTCTTT.

The rearrangement links TRBV13 to TRBJ1-1, with TRBD1 matching over 7 bases. Germline lookup yields CDR1 PRHDT and CDR2 FYEKMQ (reference sequence). V lost 6 bases, J lost 1 base, and 14 bases stayed unmatched. The CDR3 length is 17 residues. In nucleotides, the CDR3 is TGTGCCAGCAGAAAAGGGGGCGTGGGGCGGAAGAACACTGAAGCTTTCTTT. Translated: CASRKGGVGRKNTEAFF.

The rearrangement joins TRBV7-9 to TRBJ1-4; 12 nucleotides match TRBD1. CDR1 and CDR2 from the germline V gene are SEHNR and FQNEAQ (reference sequence). The CDR3 is 14 amino acids. Trimming removed 7 bases from V and 7 bases from J; junction bases left unmatched: 4. The CDR3 reads CASTGTGGTEKLFF. The CDR3 nucleotides read TGTGCCAGCACCGGGACAGGGGGCACTGAAAAACTGTTTTTT.

This clone came up many times. V is TRBV2 and J is TRBJ2-2; 11 bases map to TRBD2. Trimming at V came to 10 bases and at J to 0 bases, leaving 7 bases not matched to a gene. The CDR3 has 16 residues. Germline V gene lookup returns CDR1 SNHLY and CDR2 FYNNEI. The CDR3 nucleotides are TGTGCCAAGTCCGGGACTAGCGGTTCGAACACCGGGGAGCTGTTTTTT. Protein sequence: CAKSGTSGSNTGELFF. Drawing the rest from reference TRBV2 and TRBJ2-2, the complete variable domain is EPEVTQTPSHQVTQMGQEVILRCVPISNHLYFYWYRQILGQKVEFLVSFYNNEISEKSEIFDDQFSVERPDGSNFTLKIRSTKLEDSAMYFCAKSGTSGSNTGELFFGEGSRLTVL.

The gene calls are TRBV10-3 and TRBJ1-1; 7 nucleotides line up with TRBD1. Germline-derived CDR1 and CDR2 are ENHRY and SYGVKD. Losses at the gene ends were 5 bases for V and 3 bases for J; bases not matched to a gene: 12. This CDR3 spans 16 amino acids. CDR3 nucleotide sequence: TGTGCCATCAGTTTCGAGGGGGCGGGTTCTGACACTGAAGCTTTCTTT. The encoded protein is CAISFEGAGSDTEAFF.

This clone turned up a few times. The chain is built from TRBV6-2 or TRBV6-3 and TRBJ1-1; maybe TRBD1 (6 bases). The CDR3 has 14 amino acids. Looked up from germline, CDR1 is MNHEY and CDR2 is SVGEGT. Between the trimmed V and J ends, which lost 6 bases and 1 base, there was a span of 12 bases. CDR3 protein: CASSSTGWNTEAFF. CDR3 nucleotides: TGTGCCAGCAGCTCGACAGGCTGGAACACTGAAGCTTTCTTT.

This chain links TRBV6-5 with TRBJ1-2, with a weak D call TRBD1 (6 bases). The germline V gene has CDR1 MNHEY and CDR2 SVGAGI. The CDR3 extends over 14 amino acids. Between the trimmed V and J ends, which lost 4 bases and 5 bases, there was a span of 14 bases. The DNA of the CDR3 is TGTGCCAGCAGTTCCTTACAGGGAGTTTATGGCTACACCTTC. As protein: CASSSLQGVYGYTF.

The gene calls are TRBV5-8 and TRBJ1-5, with 7 bases that match TRBD1. V shed 4 bases and J 5 bases; nucleotides not matched to a gene: 15. In germline, CDR1 is SGHTS, CDR2 YDEGEE. The CDR3 length is 17 residues. The chain's CDR3 is CASSVGDTGVFHQPQHF. For the CDR3, the DNA is TGTGCCAGCAGCGTGGGAGACACAGGGGTTTTTCATCAGCCCCAGCATTTT.

The genes are TRBV20-1 and TRBJ1-6; 10 positions match TRBD1. V lost 3 bases to trimming and J lost 9 bases; unmatched junction nucleotides: 8. CDR3 length equals 15 residues. Germline V gene lookup returns CDR1 DFQATT and CDR2 SNEGSKA (reference sequence). The CDR3 region is CSASRPGQGISPLHF. As DNA, the CDR3 is TGCAGTGCTAGTCGACCGGGACAGGGGATTTCACCCCTCCACTTT.

CDR3 loop: CASSRISTDQPQHF. CDR3 DNA: TGTGCCAGCAGCCGTATCTCGACAGATCAGCCCCAGCATTTT. J is TRBJ1-5 and V is TRBV7-8; weak D call: TRBD1 (5 bases). V lost 5 bases, J lost 5 bases, and 13 bases lay in between. Germline V CDR1 and CDR2: SGHVS, FQNEAQ. This CDR3 has 14 residues.

The rearrangement links TRBV19 to TRBJ2-2; possibly TRBD1 for D (6 bases). CDR1 LNHDA and CDR2 SQIVND come from the germline V gene (reference sequence). The CDR3 covers 13 residues. V lost 8 bases and J 2 bases, leaving 9 bases between the germline ends. The CDR3 loop reads CASLDSNTGELFF. The CDR3 coding sequence is TGTGCCAGTCTGGACAGTAACACCGGGGAGCTGTTTTTT.